This T cell receptor (beta chain) was sequenced during a study of OX40 agonist ivuxolimab in advanced cancers. Study overall: Head and neck, renal cell, melanoma or hepatocellular carcinoma were the cancers that dose-escalation patients had.

Using immunoSEQ multiplex PCR, the repertoire was profiled, and TCRdb retains in-frame clones only, with some absent. Of over 50,000 clones in the sample, roughly 89% were seen once. The study's findings and limits: In CD8+ T cells, expanded clones were on average more numerous than in CD4+. Both CD4+ and CD8+ T cell populations in blood had undergone clonal expansion by week 6 at 0.1 to 3.0 mg/kg.

Note on this clone: Its antigen remains unidentified.

V shed 6 bases and J shed 0 bases, with 9 bases lying between them. CDR3 length: 14 residues. Germline V gene lookup returns CDR1 MDHEN and CDR2 SYDVKM. This sequence joins TRBV28 and TRBJ1-5, with a possible D match to TRBD1 (5 bases). This specimen consisted of CD4+ or CD8+ T cells sorted from blood, obtained in a trial of the OX40 agonist ivuxolimab. This clonotype was obtained from an adult with an advanced solid tumor such as melanoma, head and neck, liver or kidney cancer. DNA of the CDR3: TGTGCCAGCAGCCAGGGAAATAGCAATCAGCCCCAGCATTTT. Translation: CASSQGNSNQPQHF.